One and the same sample provided the 21 T cell receptor beta chains below, sequenced in a study of T cell repertoires in cytomegalovirus infection. Their specific antigens are unknown. Via MiXCR, TCRdb re-called the reads, giving one row per CDR3 protein. The sample comprises roughly 500,000 distinct CDR3 sequences, approximately 42% of which are singletons, and about 41% rests with the top ten. Sequencing used cultured PBMCs, obtained from culture after CMV antigen stimulation. The receptor set was obtained from a human donor in good health (CMV status not recorded). Some clones in this sample may be carry-over from other donors' samples.

As to this clonotype: A much larger clone is a single base away; this may be a read error. The V call is TRBV7-2, the J call TRBJ2-5, with D perhaps TRBD2 (5 bases). V lost 3 bases and J 1 base, leaving 9 bases between the germline ends. The CDR3 has 14 residues. CDR1 SGHTA and CDR2 FQGNSA come from the germline V gene. The CDR3 region has the DNA TGTGCCAGCAGCTTCACAGCGGTCCAAGAGACCCAGTACTTC. This encodes CASSFTAVQETQYF.

The CDR3 region is CASSIPPAGGFNEQFF. CDR3 in DNA: TGTGCCAGTAGTATCCCTCCAGCGGGGGGGTTCAATGAGCAGTTCTTC. V and J are TRBV19 and TRBJ2-1; TRBD2 matches 10 bases. The CDR3 sequence is 16 residues long. The germline CDR1 and CDR2 sequences are LNHDA and SQIVND (reference sequence). The junction had 8 bases not matched to a gene; V was cut back by 3 bases and J by 6 bases.

The V call is TRBV12-3 or TRBV12-4, the J call TRBJ2-7; 8 bases line up with TRBD2. The CDR3 totals 14 residues. V lost 6 bases and J lost 4; bases outside the gene matches: 8. The CDR3 nucleotides are TGTGCCAGCAGACCCACGGCGGGAGGATACGAGCAGTACTTC. It codes for CASRPTAGGYEQYF.

This clonotype was seen more than once but under ten times. The rearrangement links TRBV20-1 to TRBJ1-1; D is undetermined. Germline assignment: CDR1 DFQATT and CDR2 SNEGSKA (reference sequence). The CDR3 is 13 amino acids. V was clipped by 3 bases and J by 0 bases, with 8 bases between them. The DNA of the CDR3 is TGCAGTGCTAGTCCTGACATGAACACTGAAGCTTTCTTT. Translating gives CSASPDMNTEAFF.

The chain combines TRBV19 with TRBJ2-2; 9 positions match TRBD2. CDR1 and CDR2 from the germline V gene are LNHDA and SQIVND (reference sequence). The J segment lost 4 bases and the V segment lost 10 bases, leaving 16 bases of the junction unmatched. The CDR3 covers 17 residues. The CDR3 bases are TGTGCCACTACCTCGAGTAGCGGGAGTGTGAGCACCGGGGAGCTGTTTTTT. Its translation: CATTSSSGSVSTGELFF.

This clonotype was observed a handful of times. The gene calls are TRBV4-1 and TRBJ2-2; the D gene is possibly TRBD2 (5 bases). This CDR3 region has 16 residues. From germline, CDR1 is MGHRA and CDR2 YSYEKL. The V gene lost 4 bases and the J gene lost 4 bases, with 16 bases spanning the gap. The CDR3 DNA reads as TGCGCCAGCAGCCTCGACCATCAAGGGAGCACCGGGGAGCTGTTTTTT. Encoded protein: CASSLDHQGSTGELFF.

The chain is built from TRBV6-1 and TRBJ2-1; D is ambiguous. Trimming stripped 7 bases from V and 8 bases from J, with 15 bases between. Germline V gives CDR1 MNHNS, CDR2 SASEGT. The CDR3 covers 13 residues. CDR3 in DNA: TGTGCCAGCAACCTTAGGGTCTTTGATGAGCAGTTCTTC. It translates to CASNLRVFDEQFF.

The chain joins TRBV7-2 to TRBJ2-1; tentatively, D is TRBD2 (6 bases). There are 14 residues in the CDR3. Germline V CDR1 and CDR2: SGHTA, FQGNSA. V shed 5 bases and J shed 8 bases, with 16 bases lying between them. The CDR3 here is CASSRTRLVDEQFF. The DNA of the CDR3 is TGTGCCAGCAGCCGAACCAGACTAGTAGATGAGCAGTTCTTC. The complete variable domain, with remaining parts taken from reference TRBV7-2 and TRBJ2-1, reads GAGVSQSPSNKVTEKGKDVELRCDPISGHTALYWYRQSLGQGLEFLIYFQGNSAPDKSGLPSDRFSAERTGGSVSTLTIQRTQQEDSAVYLCASSRTRLVDEQFFGPGTRLTVL.

The genes are TRBV27 and TRBJ1-1, with D perhaps matching TRBD1 (5 bases). Germline CDR1 and CDR2: MNHEY and SMNVEV (reference sequence). This CDR3 contains 15 residues. V was cut by 1 base and J by 0 bases, with 9 bases left in between. CDR3 residues: CASSLWGTMNTEAFF. DNA for the CDR3: TGTGCCAGCAGTTTATGGGGCACCATGAACACTGAAGCTTTCTTT.

V gene TRBV4-1 combines with J gene TRBJ1-6; D might be TRBD1 (6 bases). The CDR3 loop spans 15 amino acids. The V gene lost 4 bases and the J gene lost 4 bases, with 11 bases spanning the gap. Germline V CDR1 and CDR2: MGHRA, YSYEKL. CDR3 residues: CASSLQTGYNSPLHF. The CDR3 DNA reads as TGCGCCAGCAGCCTCCAGACAGGATATAATTCACCCCTCCACTTT.

This chain connects TRBV4-1 to TRBJ2-7; the D is unclear. The CDR3 sequence is 15 residues long. Per germline, CDR1 MGHRA and CDR2 YSYEKL. Trimming removed 1 base at V and 4 bases at J, with 14 bases between. The CDR3 sequence is CASSQGWNRMYEQYF. The CDR3 DNA follows: TGCGCCAGCAGCCAAGGGTGGAATCGGATGTACGAGCAGTACTTC.

This chain uses TRBV20-1 with TRBJ2-7, with 9 bases aligning to TRBD1. V lost 0 bases to trimming and J lost 2 bases; unmatched junction nucleotides: 2. The CDR3 loop spans 14 amino acids. Germline V gene data show CDR1 as DFQATT and CDR2 as SNEGSKA (reference sequence). The CDR3 is CSAREQGAAYEQYF. The CDR3 nucleotides are TGCAGTGCTAGAGAACAGGGGGCTGCCTACGAGCAGTACTTC.

This clonotype was seen a few times. The rearrangement uses TRBV5-1 and TRBJ2-1, with 7 bases that match TRBD2. This CDR3 comprises 16 residues. V dropped 4 bases and J dropped 3; count of bases not matched to a gene: 10. Germline V gene data show CDR1 as SGHRS and CDR2 as YFSETQ. The CDR3 bases are TGCGCCAGCAGCGGGGAGGGTGGCTCCTTCTACAATGAGCAGTTCTTC. As protein: CASSGEGGSFYNEQFF.

The chain couples TRBV28 to TRBJ1-1, with a weak D call TRBD1 (5 bases). Germline lookup yields CDR1 MDHEN and CDR2 SYDVKM. V lost 2 bases and J lost 5, with 18 bases in between. The CDR3 contains 16 residues. CDR3 residues: CASSLPPGRGGTEAFF. CDR3 in DNA: TGTGCCAGCAGTTTACCCCCTGGTAGGGGTGGAACTGAAGCTTTCTTT.

This clonotype occurred a few times. This chain joins TRBV7-2 and TRBJ1-5, with D perhaps matching TRBD1 (5 bases). CDR3 size: 14 residues. V was pared by 5 bases and J by 6 bases, with 14 bases between. Germline V gene lookup returns CDR1 SGHTA and CDR2 FQGNSA. For the CDR3, the DNA is TGTGCCAGCAGCCCCTCCGGAGGGGCTCAGCCCCAGCATTTT. This translates into CASSPSGGAQPQHF.

This clonotype occurred once. V and J are TRBV18 and TRBJ1-1, with D maybe TRBD1 (6 bases). The V gene's germline CDR1 is KGHSH and CDR2 LQKENI. The V end was cut by 1 base, the J end by 1 base, with 10 bases between. The CDR3 is 15 amino acids. This chain's CDR3 is CASSPQGQPNTEAFF. CDR3 in DNA: TGTGCCAGCTCACCACAGGGACAACCGAACACTGAAGCTTTCTTT.

There are a few counts of this clonotype. The chain links TRBV7-2 to TRBJ1-1, with TRBD1 matching over 8 bases. The V and J ends lost 2 bases and 5 bases, in that order; junction bases with no gene match: 7. CDR3 length: 15 amino acids. Germline values: CDR1 SGHTA, CDR2 FQGNSA. In nucleotides, the CDR3 is TGTGCCAGCAGCTTATACGGACAGGGACAGACTGAAGCTTTCTTT. Translation gives CASSLYGQGQTEAFF.

The V gene is TRBV12-3 or TRBV12-4, the J gene TRBJ1-2; D not resolved. The CDR3 runs 13 residues. Trimming removed 1 base at V and 4 bases at J, with 7 bases between. The CDR3 region has the DNA TGTGCCAGCAGTTTAGGGGTGGCCTATGGCTACACCTTC. It codes for CASSLGVAYGYTF.

V usage is TRBV4-1 and J usage is TRBJ2-3; D is ambiguous. Per the germline V gene, CDR1 is MGHRA and CDR2 is YSYEKL. The CDR3 is made up of 13 amino acids. Trimming pared 0 bases from V and 8 bases from J, leaving 9 bases between. CDR3 coding DNA: TGCGCCAGCAGCCAAGAGATAAGCCTTACGCAGTATTTT. This codes for CASSQEISLTQYF.

This clonotype was counted only a few times. Its ends do not fully match the called genes, so a read error is possible. The chain employs TRBV7-6 and TRBJ1-1, with D tentatively TRBD1 (5 bases). The CDR3 sequence is 13 residues long. The germline CDR1 and CDR2 sequences are SGHVS and FNYEAQ. DNA of the CDR3: TGTGCCAGCAGCCCCTTGGTGGGACGAGAAGTAGTCTTT. This sequence encodes CASSPLVGREVVF.

The chain is built from TRBV7-9 and TRBJ1-4, with 7 bases lining up with TRBD1. J was trimmed by 7 bases and V by 5 bases; bases with no gene match: 10. CDR3 size: 15 residues. The germline gives CDR1 SEHNR, CDR2 FQNEAQ (reference sequence). The CDR3 spells CASSLSQGLGEKLFF. DNA for the CDR3: TGTGCCAGCAGCCTATCACAGGGGCTCGGTGAAAAACTGTTTTTT. The full variable domain, in which reference TRBV7-9 and TRBJ1-4 provide the parts outside the CDR3, is DTGVSQNPRHKITKRGQNVTFRCDPISEHNRLYWYRQTLGQGPEFLTYFQNEAQLEKSRLLSDRFSAERPKGSFSTLEIQRTEQGDSAMYLCASSLSQGLGEKLFFGSGTQLSVL.